One and the same sample provided the 11 T cell receptor beta chains below, sequenced in a study of cytomegalovirus exposure and HLA in healthy donors. Profiling relied on immunoSEQ multiplex PCR, and the TCRdb table lists in-frame clones only, not all of them. The repertoire holds 90,000 to 150,000 clones, with more than 75% as singletons. Sequencing input: PBMCs. Receptors originate from a woman aged 18-30 years in good health and CMV-seropositive.

The genes are TRBV5-1 and TRBJ1-4; D might be TRBD1 (6 bases). With 0 bases removed from V and 9 bases from J, the gap between germline ends came to 21 bases. The CDR3 totals 17 residues. CDR1 SGHRS and CDR2 YFSETQ come from the germline V gene. In DNA, the CDR3 is TGCGCCAGCAGCTTGGGAGGGGGGGGCAGGAAGGGAAAAAAACTGTTTTTT. Residues: CASSLGGGGRKGKKLFF.

By share, this clone counts as large. V is TRBV4-3 and J is TRBJ1-2, with a tentative D call TRBD1 (5 bases). The V end was cut by 0 bases, the J end by 4 bases, with 12 bases between. CDR1 and CDR2 from the germline V gene are LGHNA and YSLEER. The CDR3 runs 15 residues. Here the CDR3 reads CASSQELQAIYGYTF. CDR3 coding DNA: TGCGCCAGCAGCCAAGAATTACAGGCCATCTATGGCTACACCTTC.

The J gene is TRBJ2-2, the V gene TRBV2, with 10 bases fitting TRBD2. The ends lost 4 bases at V and 7 bases at J; junction bases unmatched: 6. The V gene's germline CDR1 is SNHLY and CDR2 FYNNEI. There are 15 residues in the CDR3. In DNA form, the CDR3 reads TGTGCCAGCAGTGGGCTAGCGGGAGACGGCGGGGAGCTGTTTTTT. This translates into CASSGLAGDGGELFF.

The chain carries TRBV7-6 and TRBJ1-6; D is perhaps TRBD1 (6 bases). Trimming removed 5 bases from V and 10 bases from J, with 15 bases in between. This CDR3 has 14 residues. Germline CDR1 SGHVS, CDR2 FNYEAQ. The CDR3 region is CASSAMGAESPLHF. CDR3 DNA: TGTGCCAGCAGCGCAATGGGGGCTGAGTCACCCCTCCACTTT.

This sequence joins TRBV6-5 and TRBJ2-5; no clear D. In germline, CDR1 is MNHEY, CDR2 SVGAGI. V was pared by 7 bases and J by 5 bases, with 17 bases between. CDR3 length: 14 residues. CDR3 DNA: TGTGCCAGCACTTCTGCCGGGTTTGCGGAGACCCAGTACTTC. This translates into CASTSAGFAETQYF.

The chain is built from TRBV5-1 and TRBJ1-1, with 11 bases fitting TRBD1. V shed 3 bases, J shed 9 bases, and the junction held 13 bases outside the gene matches. The germline CDR1 and CDR2 sequences are SGHRS and YFSETQ. This CDR3 region has 16 residues. CDR3 residues: CASSSGQGVFGPKAFF. In nucleotides, the CDR3 is TGCGCCAGCAGCTCGGGACAGGGGGTGTTCGGACCTAAAGCTTTCTTT. Variable domain in full (rest from reference TRBV5-1 and TRBJ1-1): KAGVTQTPRYLIKTRGQQVTLSCSPISGHRSVSWYQQTPGQGLQFLFEYFSETQRNKGNFPGRFSGRQFSNSRSEMNVSTLELGDSALYLCASSSGQGVFGPKAFFGQGTRLTVV.

This chain links TRBV6-5 with TRBJ2-7; tentative D call: TRBD2 (5 bases). Germline CDR1 and CDR2: MNHEY and SVGAGI. Trimming cost V 2 bases and J 3 bases, with 11 bases left between them. The CDR3 has 14 amino acids. The CDR3 here is CASSYHFGVYEQYF. The CDR3 DNA follows: TGTGCCAGCAGTTACCATTTCGGGGTCTACGAGCAGTACTTC.

This clone came up once. This chain links TRBV28 with TRBJ2-1; TRBD1 aligns across 9 bases. The CDR3 consists of 16 residues. Germline CDR1 MDHEN, CDR2 SYDVKM. V shed 6 bases, J shed 8 bases, and the junction held 14 bases outside the gene matches. The CDR3 here is CASSKPPGTGNDEQFF. The DNA of the CDR3 is TGTGCCAGCAGCAAACCTCCGGGGACAGGGAACGATGAGCAGTTCTTC.

The chain combines TRBV11-2 with TRBJ2-5, with 7 nucleotides matching TRBD1. This CDR3 spans 14 amino acids. J gave up 4 bases and V 5 bases, and 7 bases lay outside the gene matches. Per germline, CDR1 SGHAT and CDR2 FQNNGV. CDR3 amino acids: CASSRTGEGETQYF. DNA of the CDR3: TGTGCCAGCAGCCGGACAGGCGAGGGAGAGACCCAGTACTTC.

The V and J genes are TRBV7-9 and TRBJ2-1, with 7 nucleotides matching TRBD2. The CDR3 is 16 residues long. Trimming removed 0 bases from V and 5 bases from J; junction bases left unmatched: 7. The germline CDR1 and CDR2 sequences are SEHNR and FQNEAQ (reference sequence). CDR3 loop: CASSLARAGVHNEQFF. CDR3 DNA: TGTGCCAGCAGCTTAGCCAGGGCGGGGGTCCACAATGAGCAGTTCTTC.

This clone was picked up one time. The chain is built from TRBV5-1 and TRBJ1-1, with a possible D match to TRBD1 (5 bases). The V gene lost 4 bases and the J gene lost 4 bases, with 11 bases spanning the gap. Germline V CDR1 and CDR2: SGHRS, YFSETQ. The CDR3 spans 13 residues. CDR3: CASSVGVFTEAFF. CDR3 coding DNA: TGCGCCAGCAGCGTAGGGGTGTTCACTGAAGCTTTCTTT.